Presented here are 22 T cell receptor beta chains from one specimen sequenced in a study of cytomegalovirus exposure and HLA in healthy donors. The PCR used 60 Vbeta and 13 Jbeta primers. TCRdb's table, derived via immunoSEQ multiplex PCR, lists solely in-frame clones and lacks some. The sample holds some 190,000 clones, around 78% seen once. Sequencing was carried out using PBMCs. These receptors were collected from a woman in her thirties in good health and CMV-seropositive.

This chain joins TRBV19 and TRBJ1-1, with TRBD1 matching 7 bases. From germline, CDR1 is LNHDA and CDR2 SQIVND (reference sequence). CDR3 size: 14 residues. The junction had 3 bases not matched to a gene; V was cut back by 1 base and J by 4 bases. The CDR3 nucleotides read TGTGCCAGTAGTATAGGGAGGGGGCGCACTGAAGCTTTCTTT. Translation gives CASSIGRGRTEAFF.

The count of this clone is one. The genes are TRBV11-2 and TRBJ1-1; 8 bases fit TRBD1. Germline V gives CDR1 SGHAT, CDR2 FQNNGV. Trimming removed 3 bases from V and 1 base from J; junction bases left unmatched: 7. The CDR3 has 16 residues. For the CDR3, the DNA is TGTGCCAGCAGCTTGGTCCCCGGACAGGGGAACACTGAAGCTTTCTTT. It encodes CASSLVPGQGNTEAFF.

This clone appeared once. J is TRBJ2-5 and V is TRBV2; TRBD2 matches at 9 bases. The J call may be wrong; the DNA end is better matched by TRBJ2-7. Germline V CDR1 and CDR2: SNHLY, FYNNEI. The CDR3 is 14 amino acids. CDR3 amino acids: CATHEGLAPREQYF. CDR3 in DNA: TGTGCCACCCATGAGGGACTAGCACCTCGCGAGCAGTACTTC.

The rearrangement links TRBV19 to TRBJ1-1; weak D call: TRBD1 (6 bases). The germline V gene encodes CDR1 LNHDA and CDR2 SQIVND (reference sequence). The CDR3 consists of 12 residues. Trimming cost V 9 bases and J 6 bases, with 14 bases left between them. CDR3 nucleotides: TGTGCCAGCCTACAGGGTAGGCCTGAAGCTTTCTTT. It codes for CASLQGRPEAFF.

The count of this clone is one. The chain links TRBV7-2 to TRBJ2-3; 9 bases map to TRBD2. V shed 1 base, J shed 5 bases, and the junction held 4 bases outside the gene matches. Germline loops: CDR1 SGHTA, CDR2 FQGNSA. This CDR3 has 15 residues. CDR3 in DNA: TGTGCCAGCAGCTTAGGCGGGGGGGCCCTAGATACGCAGTATTTT. It codes for CASSLGGGALDTQYF.

The chain has TRBV5-4 and TRBJ1-2; D unclear. Trimming took off 3 bases at V and 7 bases at J, with 13 bases between the two ends. The length of the CDR3 is 13 residues. Germline V gives CDR1 SGHNT, CDR2 YYREEE (reference sequence). The CDR3 sequence is CASSSTGSSGYTF. Here the CDR3 DNA reads TGTGCCAGCAGCTCGACGGGGTCTAGTGGCTACACCTTC.

V and J are TRBV11-3 and TRBJ1-1, with D possibly being TRBD1 (5 bases). Per germline, CDR1 SGHNT and CDR2 YENEEA. The length of the CDR3 is 12 residues. Trimming removed 5 bases at V and 7 bases at J, with 11 bases between. The CDR3 loop reads CASSPGDFEAFF. The CDR3 region has the DNA TGTGCCAGCAGCCCGGGGGACTTTGAAGCTTTCTTT.

This clone showed up just once. The rearrangement joins TRBV30 to TRBJ1-2; 9 bases are a match to TRBD1. Trimming at V came to 0 bases and at J to 7 bases, leaving 3 bases not matched to a gene. Germline V gene data show CDR1 as GTSNPN and CDR2 as SVGIG (reference sequence). The CDR3 loop spans 13 amino acids. In DNA, the CDR3 is TGTGCCTGGAGTGTAGACAGGGGGGCTGGCTACACCTTC. Its protein product is CAWSVDRGAGYTF.

The chain uses TRBV20-1 and TRBJ2-1; the D gene is possibly TRBD2 (6 bases). Trimming shortened V by 4 bases and J by 6 bases, and 7 bases separated the two germline ends. CDR1 and CDR2 from the germline V gene are DFQATT and SNEGSKA (reference sequence). The CDR3 totals 11 residues. The CDR3 region has the DNA TGCAGTGCTACGACTAGCAATGAGCAGTTCTTC. It specifies CSATTSNEQFF.

A single count supports this clone. The rearrangement joins TRBV6-1 to TRBJ2-7; D may be TRBD2 (5 bases). This CDR3 is built from 12 residues. Germline assignment: CDR1 MNHNS and CDR2 SASEGT. V was cut by 1 base and J by 6 bases, with 7 bases left in between. CDR3 DNA sequence: TGTGCCAGCAGTGAAGGTGGGAGCGAGCAGTACTTC. Protein sequence: CASSEGGSEQYF.

This clone was detected only a few times. The chain is built from TRBV7-2 and TRBJ2-7, with D possibly being TRBD2 (5 bases). This CDR3 is 12 amino acids long. The V and J ends lost 5 bases and 7 bases respectively, with 12 bases between them. Germline V gene sequence: CDR1 SGHTA, CDR2 FQGNSA. The CDR3 spells CASSRDLGEQYF. Written as DNA, the CDR3 is TGTGCCAGCAGCCGGGATTTGGGGGAGCAGTACTTC.

The V and J genes are TRBV7-6 and TRBJ2-7; 12 bases agree with TRBD2. CDR1 and CDR2 (germline): SGHVS, FNYEAQ. The V segment lost 5 bases and the J segment 6 bases; nucleotides outside the gene matches: 5. This CDR3 region has 14 residues. Here the CDR3 DNA reads TGTGCCAGCAGCATTGGACTAGCGGGATCCGAGCAGTACTTC. This codes for CASSIGLAGSEQYF.

This clone has more than one count but fewer than ten. The V call is TRBV7-9, the J call TRBJ2-1; 12 bases align to TRBD2. Per the germline V gene, CDR1 is SEHNR and CDR2 is FQNEAQ (reference sequence). The CDR3 has 15 amino acids. The junction had 3 bases not matched to a gene; V was cut back by 2 bases and J by 7 bases. CDR3 sequence reads: CASSLRLAGGNEQFF. In DNA form, the CDR3 reads TGTGCCAGCAGCTTACGTCTAGCGGGGGGGAATGAGCAGTTCTTC.

This rearrangement joins TRBV6-6 to TRBJ1-4; D gene ambiguous. From germline, CDR1 is MNHNY and CDR2 SVGAGI (reference sequence). This CDR3 comprises 13 residues. Trimming shortened V by 4 bases and J by 1 base, and 4 bases separated the two germline ends. The CDR3 nucleotides read TGTGCCAGCAGTTCGCGAACTAATGAAAAACTGTTTTTT. Translated, it gives CASSSRTNEKLFF.

V usage is TRBV27 and J usage is TRBJ2-5, with a possible D match to TRBD1 (5 bases). The DNA matches TRBJ2-7 better at its end, which makes the J call doubtful. This CDR3 has 15 residues. Germline lookup yields CDR1 MNHEY and CDR2 SMNVEV (reference sequence). The CDR3: CASSSQQVPSYEQYF. CDR3 DNA: TGTGCCAGCAGTTCGCAACAGGTACCCTCCTACGAGCAGTACTTC.

The chain carries TRBV9 and TRBJ1-1, with D unclear. The germline V gene has CDR1 SGDLS and CDR2 YYNGEE. The V end lost 0 bases, the J end lost 1 base, and 4 bases lay between the germline ends. CDR3 length: 13 residues. Here the CDR3 reads CASSVAQNTEAFF. In DNA, the CDR3 is TGTGCCAGCAGCGTAGCACAGAACACTGAAGCTTTCTTT.

In its sample, this clone was seen a few times. The chain uses TRBV11-2 and TRBJ2-1; weak D call: TRBD2 (6 bases). The V end was cut by 4 bases, the J end by 3 bases, with 22 bases between. Germline V gene sequence: CDR1 SGHAT, CDR2 FQNNGV. The length of the CDR3 is 18 residues. The CDR3 sequence: CASSYLDPGVTFYNEQFF. CDR3 bases: TGTGCCAGCAGCTATCTAGACCCGGGGGTCACATTCTACAATGAGCAGTTCTTC.

This sequence joins TRBV5-5 and TRBJ2-1; 10 bases agree with TRBD2. Per the germline V gene, CDR1 is SGHKS and CDR2 is YYEKEE (reference sequence). The CDR3 consists of 17 residues. Trimming at V came to 5 bases and at J to 7 bases, leaving 15 bases not matched to a gene. This chain's CDR3 is CASSNLPLAGEWNEQFF. The CDR3 DNA is TGTGCCAGCAGTAACTTGCCCCTAGCGGGAGAGTGGAATGAGCAGTTCTTC.

The chain couples TRBV6-6 to TRBJ1-5; the D gene is possibly TRBD1 (6 bases). Germline assignment: CDR1 MNHNY and CDR2 SVGAGI (reference sequence). V lost 5 bases, J lost 9 bases, and 17 bases lay in between. The CDR3 sequence is 14 residues long. The CDR3 sequence is CASSPTDSSSPQHF. In DNA, the CDR3 is TGTGCCAGCAGTCCCACGGACAGTTCATCGCCCCAGCATTTT.

The rearrangement joins TRBV2 to TRBJ2-1, with 7 bases aligning to TRBD1. The CDR3 covers 15 residues. In germline, CDR1 is SNHLY, CDR2 FYNNEI. The J segment lost 2 bases and the V segment lost 5 bases, leaving 6 bases of the junction unmatched. CDR3 coding DNA: TGTGCCAGCAGTTTGAACAGGGGTACCTACAATGAGCAGTTCTTC. Translation: CASSLNRGTYNEQFF.

The chain combines TRBV6-4 with TRBJ2-5, with 9 bases fitting TRBD2. Germline V gene lookup returns CDR1 MRHNA and CDR2 SNTAGT. CDR3 length: 18 residues. V gave up 5 bases and J gave up 5 bases; unmatched junction bases: 18. Here the CDR3 DNA reads TGTGCCAGCAGTCCTCGACTAGCGGTCCTCAATGGGGGGGAGACCCAGTACTTC. It yields the protein CASSPRLAVLNGGETQYF.

J is TRBJ2-5 and V is TRBV12-5, with 8 nucleotides matching TRBD2. The CDR3 totals 15 residues. Germline values: CDR1 LGHNT, CDR2 FRNRAP. V lost 1 base to trimming and J lost 7 bases; unmatched junction nucleotides: 8. This chain's CDR3 is CASGLGPRGAPTQYF. CDR3 in DNA: TGTGCTAGTGGTTTGGGTCCGCGGGGGGCGCCGACCCAGTACTTC.